This T cell receptor beta chain was identified in a study of T cells in Graves' hyperthyroidism and ophthalmopathy (dated 2019 in TCRdb). About the study as a whole: To identify TCR V-J signatures that set the groups apart, the researchers used a discovery cohort of about a hundred patients, made up of 40 to 45 with Graves' ophthalmopathy and about 59 with stable Graves' hyperthyroidism. Prospective prediction of ophthalmopathy was tested in an independent validation cohort consisting of 18 to 20 hyperthyroidism patients and more than 15 patients who later progressed to ophthalmopathy. After sampling, hyperthyroidism patients received methimazole starting at 30 mg daily, and ophthalmopathy patients received high-dose intravenous methylprednisolone. The 100 or so discovery patients were randomly divided into training and test sets at a 7:3 ratio. According to the paper, TCR Vbeta CDR3 sequencing was carried out on approximately 140 peripheral blood samples, which came from under 50 ophthalmopathy, around 74 hyperthyroidism and about 17 progressor patients. Thyroid tissue and blood T-cell repertoires from six Graves' hyperthyroidism patients were also compared in the study.

As concerns this clonotype: Its antigen target is currently unknown. No base quality information exists; no much larger clone differs at one position.

From the cysteine up to the phenylalanine, the CDR3 has a length of 16 residues. Only the CDR3 portion is preserved as DNA: 48 bases, with reading frame beginning at the first base. The junction carries 15 bases between V and J, which are trimmed by 3 bases and 3 bases respectively. The germline V gene encodes CDR1 MGHRA and CDR2 YSYEKL. Stable Graves' hyperthyroidism was defined as the absence of progression to ophthalmopathy over 18 months of follow-up. The hyperthyroidism patients were between 18 and 65 years old and newly diagnosed, with a disease duration of less than 2 months. The study excluded patients with uncontrolled infections, other autoimmune diseases, pregnancy or lactation. Diagnoses relied on clinical symptoms, serum thyroxine and TRAb, thyroid ultrasound and orbital computed tomography. Trizol reagent was used to extract total RNA, and RNA quality was then checked on an Agilent 2100 Bioanalyzer.

The investigation overall reported the following: Ophthalmopathy was separated from stable hyperthyroidism by a 13 V-J signature model, with roughly 88% sensitivity and about 81% specificity obtained in cross-validation and 80%/75% obtained in testing. Most expanded thyroid clonotypes (frequency above 0.001) were also detected in blood, a finding suggesting that blood repertoires may reflect thyroid immune responses. In validation, progression to ophthalmopathy was predicted by the model with almost 71% sensitivity and roughly 76% specificity, a median of roughly 6.4 months before onset. Sample size was not statistically predetermined, and investigators were not blinded to group allocation.

The TCR beta CDR3 regions were amplified from the RNA transcripts. The first round of RT-PCR for the TCR CDR3 was performed with the HTBI primer set and the Qiagen OneStep RT-PCR kit. Libraries were constructed in a second round of multiplex PCR, after which size selection and purification were carried out. Paired-end sequencing of the libraries was performed with 100 bp reads on an Illumina HiSeq2000. On the authors' methods: Raw data were processed with SOAPnuke, discarding reads with adapters, uncalled bases, mean Phred below 15, or no exact constant-primer or identifier match. COPE v1.2.5 was used to merge high-quality paired reads, and clonotypes were defined as unique nucleotide sequences. Clonotypes were aligned to IMGT TRBV, TRBD and TRBJ reference segments using MiTCR v1.1. The analysis included only V-J combinations with a frequency above 0.0001, which together covered 99% to 99.2% of the repertoires. The TCS score was defined as the ratio of F50 (clonal expansion) to E x V (chaos), calculated using BLOSUM62-based TCRdist between CDR3 peptides within each V-J. Welch's t-statistics and random forest reduced approximately 520 V-J features to 10 to 15, which were used in a naive Bayes classifier (R e1071). Thyroid-blood repertoire similarity was quantified with the Morisita-Horn index. Through fastp at Q25 and MiXCR, TCRdb rebuilt clones from the public reads, retaining in-frame beta chains. Rows matching on CDR3 protein sequence are summarized as one entry with the most common DNA and genes. The V and J calls shown here were made by TCRdb, not taken from the authors' results. The table for this sample lists about 540,000 distinct CDR3 sequences; 40% to 55% of them were counted only once. Of the sample, about 8.3% is held by the ten largest clones.

The chain is made from TRBV4-1 and TRBJ1-5, with no confidently assigned D gene. The origin of this receptor is a woman aged 18-29 years with Graves' hyperthyroidism. The sample taken for sequencing was peripheral blood or thyroid tissue (not recorded which). The base sequence is TGCGCCAGCAGCCACCAGCCGGGTTTAGACAATCAGCCCCAGCATTTT. It is translated as CASSHQPGLDNQPQHF.